The T cell receptor (beta chain) under discussion was sequenced for a study of blood T cell repertoires in COVID-19. Study-level background: In each case, the material was cDNA or gDNA derived from T cells, B-cell-depleted T cells, or PBMCs.

Sequenced by immunoSEQ multiplex PCR; TCRdb stores in-frame clones only, minus some. Of 150,000 to 200,000 clones in the sample, 88% were seen once. Germline V gene data show CDR1 as SGHTA and CDR2 as FQGNSA. V was pared by 1 base and J by 10 bases, with 14 bases between. The CDR3 loop spans 15 amino acids. The sample taken for sequencing was peripheral blood. The TCR originated in a man in his 70s with active or convalescent COVID-19. The chain is built from TRBV7-2 and TRBJ1-6; tentative D call: TRBD1 (5 bases). In DNA form, the CDR3 reads TGTGCCAGCAGCTTAGAGCCAGGGATCGGATCACCCCTCCACTTT. It codes for CASSLEPGIGSPLHF.